A few counts support the clone carrying this T cell receptor (beta chain). Antigen: not known. MiXCR, run by TCRdb on the reads, gives a single entry per CDR3 protein. The sample contains 310,000 or so distinct CDR3 sequences, 17% of which appear only once. The sample is drawn from a study of T cell repertoires in cytomegalovirus infection. Looking at the study overall: CMV infection and matching HLA type were both indicated by public TCR beta signatures. Regarding the study as a whole: HLA-C-restricted CMV-specific TCR beta clonotypes prevailed in the ex vivo response. Frequencies of public TCR beta families were cumulated, and this identified carriers of CMV plus the relevant HLA.

This CDR3 comprises 13 residues. J was trimmed by 8 bases and V by 3 bases; bases with no gene match: 6. The germline gives CDR1 WSHSY, CDR2 SAAADI. The sequence was collected from a human donor in good health (CMV status not recorded). Some clones in this sample may be carry-over from other donors' samples. The sample consisted of PBMCs. The rearrangement uses TRBV10-2 and TRBJ1-2; 7 nucleotides align to TRBD1. CDR3 bases: TGCGCCAGCAGTGACGAGGGGGCGGGAGGCTACACCTTC. Its protein product is CASSDEGAGGYTF.